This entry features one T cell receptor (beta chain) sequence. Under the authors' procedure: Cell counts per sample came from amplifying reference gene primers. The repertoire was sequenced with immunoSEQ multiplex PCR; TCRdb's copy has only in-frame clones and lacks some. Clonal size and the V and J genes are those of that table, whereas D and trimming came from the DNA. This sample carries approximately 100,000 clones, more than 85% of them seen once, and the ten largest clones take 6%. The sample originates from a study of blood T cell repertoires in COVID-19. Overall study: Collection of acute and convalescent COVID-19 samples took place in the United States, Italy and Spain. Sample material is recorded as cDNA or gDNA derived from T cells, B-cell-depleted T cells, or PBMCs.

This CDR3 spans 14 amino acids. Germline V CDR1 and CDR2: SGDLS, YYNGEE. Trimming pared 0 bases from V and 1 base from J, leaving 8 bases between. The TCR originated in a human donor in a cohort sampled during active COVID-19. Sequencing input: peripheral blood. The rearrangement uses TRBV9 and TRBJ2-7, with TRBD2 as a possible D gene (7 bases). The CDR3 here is CASSVEGGSYEQYF. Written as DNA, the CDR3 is TGTGCCAGCAGCGTAGAGGGGGGGTCCTACGAGCAGTACTTC.